Given below is one TCR beta chain in context. Germline assignment: CDR1 SEHNR and CDR2 FQNEAQ (reference sequence). The V and J ends lost 4 bases and 4 bases respectively, with 19 bases between them. The CDR3 spans 16 residues. The data derive from a study of blood T cell repertoires in COVID-19. Sequencing was performed with immunoSEQ multiplex PCR; in TCRdb, only in-frame clones are kept and a portion is missing. The sample carries 150,000 to 200,000 clones, roughly 89% recorded once. Sequenced material: PBMCs or T cells enriched from blood (not recorded which). The sequence was collected from a woman in her twenties or thirties who had been exposed to COVID-19. The chain combines TRBV7-9 with TRBJ1-2, with D hard to call. CDR3 nucleotide sequence: TGTGCCAGCAGCTCCCCCGAGGAGGGCGCGATCTATGGCTACACCTTC. This translates into CASSSPEEGAIYGYTF. The whole variable domain, remainder taken from reference TRBV7-9 and TRBJ1-2, is DTGVSQNPRHKITKRGQNVTFRCDPISEHNRLYWYRQTLGQGPEFLTYFQNEAQLEKSRLLSDRFSAERPKGSFSTLEIQRTEQGDSAMYLCASSSPEEGAIYGYTFGSGTRLTVV.